The source of this T cell receptor (beta chain) is a study of PD-1 blockade in mismatch repair-deficient tumors. This CDR3 is built from 15 residues. Germline-derived CDR1 and CDR2 are GTSNPN and SVGIG (reference sequence). Unmatched junction bases numbered 11, after V lost 0 bases and J lost 9 bases. The time point was: approximately ten-day in vitro stimulation with candidate neoantigen peptide 6. Every patient had mismatch repair deficiency by PCR or immunohistochemistry. TCRs were sequenced from a few patients responding to pembrolizumab. Assay: immunoSEQ multiplex PCR; the TCRdb copy retains only in-frame clones and omits some. In the table there are about 14,000 clones, roughly 86% of which are singletons. A note on this clone: Its antigen is not known.

The rearrangement joins TRBV30 to TRBJ2-1; 7 nucleotides match TRBD1. The material sequenced was cells cultured in vitro, taken from a patient treated with pembrolizumab. The sequence derives from an adult with mismatch repair-deficient cancer. The CDR3 reads CAWSVPSGGFSEQFF. The CDR3 DNA reads as TGTGCCTGGAGTGTACCATCAGGGGGTTTCAGTGAGCAGTTCTTC.